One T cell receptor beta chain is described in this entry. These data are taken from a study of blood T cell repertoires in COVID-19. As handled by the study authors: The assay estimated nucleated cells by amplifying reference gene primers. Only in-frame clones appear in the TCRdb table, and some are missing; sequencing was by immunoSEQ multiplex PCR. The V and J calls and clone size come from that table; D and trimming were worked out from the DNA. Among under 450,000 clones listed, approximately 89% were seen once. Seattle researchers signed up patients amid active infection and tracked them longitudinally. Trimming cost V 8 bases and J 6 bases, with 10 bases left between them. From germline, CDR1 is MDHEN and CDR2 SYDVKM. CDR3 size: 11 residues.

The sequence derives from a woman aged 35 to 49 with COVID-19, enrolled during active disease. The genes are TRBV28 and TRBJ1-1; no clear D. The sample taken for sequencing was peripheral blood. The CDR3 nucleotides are TGTGCCAGCTCCGGGTGGTCTGAAGCTTTCTTT. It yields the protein CASSGWSEAFF.